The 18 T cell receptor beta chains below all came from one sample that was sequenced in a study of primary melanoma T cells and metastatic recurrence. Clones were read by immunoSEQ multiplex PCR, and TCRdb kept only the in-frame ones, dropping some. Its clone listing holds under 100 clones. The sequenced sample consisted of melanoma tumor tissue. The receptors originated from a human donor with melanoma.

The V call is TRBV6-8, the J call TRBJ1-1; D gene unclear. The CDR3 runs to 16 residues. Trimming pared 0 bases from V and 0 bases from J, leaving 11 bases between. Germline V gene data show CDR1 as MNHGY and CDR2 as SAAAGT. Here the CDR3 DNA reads TGTGCCAGCAGTTACTCCGAGGGCATTATGAACACTGAAGCTTTCTTT. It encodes CASSYSEGIMNTEAFF.

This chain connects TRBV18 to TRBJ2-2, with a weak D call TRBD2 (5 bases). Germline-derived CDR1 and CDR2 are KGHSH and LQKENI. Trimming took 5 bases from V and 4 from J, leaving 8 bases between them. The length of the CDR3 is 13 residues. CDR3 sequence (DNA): TGTGCCAGCTCAGACGGGGTCACCGGGGAGCTGTTTTTT. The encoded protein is CASSDGVTGELFF.

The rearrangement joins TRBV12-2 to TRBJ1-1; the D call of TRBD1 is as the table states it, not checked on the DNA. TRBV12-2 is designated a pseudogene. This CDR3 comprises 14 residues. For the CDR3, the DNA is TGTGCGAGCTCTGCGGAGGGGGCAGGCACTGAAGCTTTCTTT. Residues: CASSAEGAGTEAFF.

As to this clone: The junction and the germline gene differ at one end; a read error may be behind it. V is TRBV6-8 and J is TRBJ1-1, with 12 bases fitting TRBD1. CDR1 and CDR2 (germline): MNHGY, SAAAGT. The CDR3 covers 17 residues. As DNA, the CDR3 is TGTGCTAGCAGTTACTCTCCGGGACAGGGGGCTGGTACTGAAGCTTTCTTT. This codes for CASSYSPGQGAGTEAFF.

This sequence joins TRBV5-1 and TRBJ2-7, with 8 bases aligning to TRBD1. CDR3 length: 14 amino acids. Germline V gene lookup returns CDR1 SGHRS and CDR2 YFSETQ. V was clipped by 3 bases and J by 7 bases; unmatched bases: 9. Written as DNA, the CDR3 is TGCGCCAGCAGCTATAGACAGGGGACTCTGGAGCAGTACTTC. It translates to CASSYRQGTLEQYF.

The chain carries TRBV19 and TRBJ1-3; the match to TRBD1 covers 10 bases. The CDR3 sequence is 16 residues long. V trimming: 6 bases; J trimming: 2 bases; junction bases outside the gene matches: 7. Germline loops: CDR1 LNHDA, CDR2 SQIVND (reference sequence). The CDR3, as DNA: TGTGCCAGTAGAAGATTCGGGACAGGGGCTGGAAACACCATATATTTT. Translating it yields CASRRFGTGAGNTIYF. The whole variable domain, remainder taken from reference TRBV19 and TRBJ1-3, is DGGITQSPKYLFRKEGQNVTLSCEQNLNHDAMYWYRQDPGQGLRLIYYSQIVNDFQKGDIAEGYSVSREKKESFPLTVTSAQKNPTAFYLCASRRFGTGAGNTIYFGEGSWLTVV.

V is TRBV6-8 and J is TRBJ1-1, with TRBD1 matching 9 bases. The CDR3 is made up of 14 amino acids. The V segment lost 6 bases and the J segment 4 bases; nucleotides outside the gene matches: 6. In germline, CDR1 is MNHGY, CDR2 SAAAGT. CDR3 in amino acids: CASRRDRASTEAFF. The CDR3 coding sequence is TGTGCCAGCAGACGGGACAGGGCTAGCACTGAAGCTTTCTTT.

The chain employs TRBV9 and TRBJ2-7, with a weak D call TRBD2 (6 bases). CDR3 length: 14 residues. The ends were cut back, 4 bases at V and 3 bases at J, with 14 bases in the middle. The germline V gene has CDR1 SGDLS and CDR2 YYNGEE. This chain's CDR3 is CASSLGGAIYEQYF. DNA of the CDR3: TGTGCCAGCAGCCTGGGGGGAGCGATCTACGAGCAGTACTTC. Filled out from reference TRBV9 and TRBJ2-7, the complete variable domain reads DSGVTQTPKHLITATGQRVTLRCSPRSGDLSVYWYQQSLDQGLQFLIQYYNGEERAKGNILERFSAQQFPDLHSELNLSSLELGDSALYFCASSLGGAIYEQYFGPGTRLTVT.

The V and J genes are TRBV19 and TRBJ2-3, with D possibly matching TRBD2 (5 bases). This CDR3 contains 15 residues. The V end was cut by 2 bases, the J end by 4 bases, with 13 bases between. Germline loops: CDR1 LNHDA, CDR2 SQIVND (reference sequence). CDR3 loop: CASSISAGVADTQYF. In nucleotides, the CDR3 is TGTGCCAGTAGTATATCTGCCGGGGTGGCAGATACGCAGTATTTT.

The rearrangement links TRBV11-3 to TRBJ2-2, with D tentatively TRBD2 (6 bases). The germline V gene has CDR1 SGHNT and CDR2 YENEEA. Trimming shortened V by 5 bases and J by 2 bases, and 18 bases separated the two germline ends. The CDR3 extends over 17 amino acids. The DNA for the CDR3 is TGTGCCAGCAGCCCTCTCGCGGGGCGAGTTAACACCGGGGAGCTGTTTTTT. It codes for CASSPLAGRVNTGELFF.

DNA of the CDR3: TGTGCCAGCAGCCGATGGGGCAGTTGGGGAGATACGCAGTATTTT. Protein sequence: CASSRWGSWGDTQYF. The rearrangement uses TRBV6-8 and TRBJ2-3, with D perhaps matching TRBD1 (5 bases). CDR1 is MNHGY, CDR2 SAAAGT, per germline. V dropped 6 bases and J dropped 5 bases, with 18 bases sitting between them. CDR3 length equals 15 residues.

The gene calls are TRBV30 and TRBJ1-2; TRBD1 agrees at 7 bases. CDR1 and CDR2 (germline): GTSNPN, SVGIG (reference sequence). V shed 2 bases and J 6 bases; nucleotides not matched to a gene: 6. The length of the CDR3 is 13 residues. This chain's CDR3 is CAWSYRGRDGYTF. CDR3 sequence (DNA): TGTGCCTGGAGTTACAGGGGCAGGGATGGCTACACCTTC.

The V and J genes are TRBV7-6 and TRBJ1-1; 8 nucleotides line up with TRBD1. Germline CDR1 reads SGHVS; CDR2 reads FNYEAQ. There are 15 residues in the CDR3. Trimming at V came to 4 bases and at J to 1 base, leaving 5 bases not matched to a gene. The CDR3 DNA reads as TGTGCCAGCAGCTCCGGACAGGGCAAGAACACTGAAGCTTTCTTT. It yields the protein CASSSGQGKNTEAFF.

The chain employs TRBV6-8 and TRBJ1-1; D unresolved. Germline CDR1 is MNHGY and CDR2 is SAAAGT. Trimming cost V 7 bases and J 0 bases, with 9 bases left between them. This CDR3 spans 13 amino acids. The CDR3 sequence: CASTYSVNTEAFF. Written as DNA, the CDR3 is TGTGCCAGCACCTATTCGGTGAACACTGAAGCTTTCTTT.

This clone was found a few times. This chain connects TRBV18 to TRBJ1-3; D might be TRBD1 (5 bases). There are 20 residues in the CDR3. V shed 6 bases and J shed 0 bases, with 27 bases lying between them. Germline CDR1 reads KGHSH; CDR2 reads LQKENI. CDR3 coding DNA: TGTGCCAGCTCCGTTACCACCCAGGGAGGACCCAAAAGCTCTGGAAACACCATATATTTT. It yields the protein CASSVTTQGGPKSSGNTIYF.

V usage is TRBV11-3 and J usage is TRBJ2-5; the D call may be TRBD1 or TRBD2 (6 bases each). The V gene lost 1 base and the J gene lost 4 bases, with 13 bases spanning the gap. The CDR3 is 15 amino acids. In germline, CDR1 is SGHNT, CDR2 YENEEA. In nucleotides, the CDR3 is TGTGCCAGCAGCTTAGTCGGGAGCAGGGGAGAGACCCAGTACTTC. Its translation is CASSLVGSRGETQYF.

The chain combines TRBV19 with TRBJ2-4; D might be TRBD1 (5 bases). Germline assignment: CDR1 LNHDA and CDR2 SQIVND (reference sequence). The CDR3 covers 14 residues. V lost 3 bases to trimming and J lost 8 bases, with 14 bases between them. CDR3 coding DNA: TGTGCCAGTAGTATCGGACCAGACAGACACATTCAGTACTTC. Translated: CASSIGPDRHIQYF.

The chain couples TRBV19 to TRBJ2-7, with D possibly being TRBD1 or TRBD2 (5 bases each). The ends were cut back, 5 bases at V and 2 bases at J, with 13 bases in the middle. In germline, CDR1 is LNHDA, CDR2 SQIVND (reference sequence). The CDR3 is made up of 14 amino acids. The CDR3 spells CASSGRDQAYEQYF. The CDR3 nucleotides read TGTGCCAGTAGTGGCCGGGACCAGGCCTACGAGCAGTACTTC.